This TCR beta chain derives from a study of blood T cell repertoires in COVID-19. The wider study: Donors in the United States, Italy and Spain gave samples during acute or convalescent COVID-19. T cells, B-cell-depleted T cells, or PBMCs provided the cDNA or gDNA that served as material.

Original data processing: Estimation of nucleated cell counts relied on the amplification of reference gene primers. The assay was immunoSEQ multiplex PCR, and TCRdb's table has in-frame clones only and misses some. V, J and clone size reflect that table, while D and trimming were determined from the DNA. Of approximately 130,000 clones listed, approximately 90% are singletons. V lost 6 bases and J 7 bases, leaving 18 bases between the germline ends. Per the germline V gene, CDR1 is MDHEN and CDR2 is SYDVKM. This CDR3 has 15 residues. The specimen was peripheral blood. The V gene is TRBV28, the J gene TRBJ1-4; a weak D match, TRBD1 (5 bases). This sequence originates from a human donor in a cohort sampled during active COVID-19. CDR3 amino acids: CASSAGEGSGEKLFF. DNA for the CDR3: TGTGCCAGCAGCGCTGGGGAGGGGAGCGGTGAAAAACTGTTTTTT.